A single sample is the source of the 28 T cell receptor beta chains below, sequenced in a study of blood T cell repertoires in COVID-19. Libraries were prepared by immunoSEQ multiplex PCR; TCRdb keeps only in-frame clonotypes and omits some of them. The data hold approximately 250,000 clones, with 85% observed a single time. Source material: peripheral blood. The receptor set was obtained from a woman aged 60-70 years with active or convalescent COVID-19.

The chain recombines TRBV7-2 with TRBJ1-6, with D maybe TRBD1 (6 bases). From germline, CDR1 is SGHTA and CDR2 FQGNSA. Between the trimmed V and J ends, which lost 5 bases and 7 bases, there was a span of 12 bases. The CDR3 sequence is 14 residues long. Written as DNA, the CDR3 is TGTGCCAGCAGCCTCGCAGGGGAGAATTCACCCCTCCACTTT. Amino acid sequence: CASSLAGENSPLHF.

This clone appeared a few times. This chain links TRBV5-1 with TRBJ1-4, with 8 bases identical to TRBD1. The CDR3 covers 15 residues. Per the germline V gene, CDR1 is SGHRS and CDR2 is YFSETQ. With V trimmed by 0 bases and J by 5 bases, 3 bases remained unmatched. The CDR3 region has the DNA TGCGCCAGCAGCTTGGCCAGGGGGCAAAATGAAAAACTGTTTTTT. Translation: CASSLARGQNEKLFF.

The V gene is TRBV11-3, the J gene TRBJ2-5; 7 bases agree with TRBD2. This CDR3 comprises 16 residues. V lost 1 base to trimming and J lost 0 bases; unmatched junction nucleotides: 5. The germline gives CDR1 SGHNT, CDR2 YENEEA. CDR3 protein: CASSLGASGDQETQYF. The CDR3 bases are TGTGCCAGCAGCTTAGGGGCTAGCGGCGACCAAGAGACCCAGTACTTC.

The chain uses TRBV21-1 and TRBJ2-1; the D call TRBD2 from the table was never checked on the DNA. TRBV21-1 is designated a pseudogene. CDR3 length equals 15 residues. The CDR3 reads CASNRTSSSYNEQFF. CDR3 bases: TGTGCCAGCAACCGGACTTCTAGCTCCTACAATGAGCAGTTCTTC.

This clone came up a few times. The chain has TRBV29-1 and TRBJ2-7; the D is unclear. CDR1 SQVTM and CDR2 ANQGSEA come from the germline V gene. The CDR3 extends over 11 amino acids. V dropped 5 bases and J dropped 4 bases, with 9 bases sitting between them. The CDR3 coding sequence is TGCAGCGTTACCGTACAGTACGAGCAGTACTTC. This translates into CSVTVQYEQYF.

The J gene is TRBJ2-7, the V gene TRBV19, with 11 bases that match TRBD1. In germline, CDR1 is LNHDA, CDR2 SQIVND (reference sequence). V shed 3 bases, J shed 3 bases, and the junction held 19 bases outside the gene matches. There are 20 residues in the CDR3. The CDR3 region has the DNA TGTGCCAGTAGTATCAGGACAGGGGGCATAGCTAGCCCAACCAGCTACGAGCAGTACTTC. This encodes CASSIRTGGIASPTSYEQYF.

The V call is TRBV2, the J call TRBJ1-5; D is possibly TRBD1 (6 bases). The germline V gene encodes CDR1 SNHLY and CDR2 FYNNEI. Trimming cost V 3 bases and J 2 bases, with 14 bases left between them. The CDR3 is made up of 16 amino acids. CDR3 coding DNA: TGTGCCAGCAGTGATCGGTTGTCAGGGGGCAATCAGCCCCAGCATTTT. Translating it yields CASSDRLSGGNQPQHF. The full variable domain, rest sourced from reference TRBV2 and TRBJ1-5, is EPEVTQTPSHQVTQMGQEVILRCVPISNHLYFYWYRQILGQKVEFLVSFYNNEISEKSEIFDDQFSVERPDGSNFTLKIRSTKLEDSAMYFCASSDRLSGGNQPQHFGDGTRLSIL.

This chain connects TRBV25-1 to TRBJ1-2, with TRBD1 matching 9 bases. V lost 4 bases to trimming and J lost 7 bases; unmatched junction nucleotides: 4. CDR3 length: 13 residues. CDR1 and CDR2 from the germline V gene are MGHDK and SYGVNS. The chain's CDR3 is CASSVRDRAGYTF. The CDR3 region has the DNA TGTGCCAGCAGTGTCCGGGACAGGGCTGGCTACACCTTC.

The chain carries TRBV5-5 and TRBJ1-1, with D possibly TRBD1 on 5 matching bases. Trimming left V 7 bases short and J 1 base short, with 17 bases between. CDR3 length equals 15 residues. Per germline, CDR1 SGHKS and CDR2 YYEKEE (reference sequence). The CDR3 sequence is CASGGAGTWNTEAFF. CDR3 nucleotides: TGTGCCAGCGGCGGGGCAGGGACGTGGAACACTGAAGCTTTCTTT.

CDR3 region: CASSLSRGAYNEQFF. The CDR3 nucleotides are TGTGCCAGCAGTTTATCCAGGGGGGCCTACAATGAGCAGTTCTTC. The genes are TRBV28 and TRBJ2-1; the D gene is possibly TRBD1 (7 bases). V lost 1 base and J 2 bases, leaving 9 bases between the germline ends. The CDR3 spans 15 residues. Germline loops: CDR1 MDHEN, CDR2 SYDVKM.

The gene calls are TRBV9 and TRBJ2-1; D remains unclear. Germline lookup yields CDR1 SGDLS and CDR2 YYNGEE. The CDR3 contains 15 residues. The germline V and J ends were trimmed by 2 bases and 3 bases, with 12 bases remaining between them. This CDR3 reads CASSVSLRHYNEQFF. CDR3 DNA: TGTGCCAGCAGCGTCTCCCTTAGACACTACAATGAGCAGTTCTTC.

The rearrangement uses TRBV11-3 and TRBJ2-3; perhaps TRBD1 as D (6 bases). V lost 0 bases, J lost 7 bases, and 8 bases lay in between. Germline V CDR1 and CDR2: SGHNT, YENEEA. The CDR3 totals 13 residues. Here the CDR3 DNA reads TGTGCCAGCAGCTTAGATAGGGGGAATACGCAGTATTTT. It yields the protein CASSLDRGNTQYF.

This rearrangement joins TRBV29-1 to TRBJ2-3; TRBD1 matches at 8 bases. Germline V gene data show CDR1 as SQVTM and CDR2 as ANQGSEA. V shed 7 bases and J 5 bases; nucleotides not matched to a gene: 5. The CDR3 runs to 12 residues. As DNA, the CDR3 is TGCAGCGCCGGACAGGGTCAAGATACGCAGTATTTT. Amino acid sequence: CSAGQGQDTQYF.

This chain uses TRBV15 with TRBJ2-7; TRBD1 aligns across 8 bases. This CDR3 is 15 amino acids long. The germline V gene has CDR1 LNHNV and CDR2 YYDKDF (reference sequence). V trimming: 2 bases; J trimming: 2 bases; junction bases outside the gene matches: 5. The CDR3 loop reads CATSRNRDRTYEQYF. The CDR3 region has the DNA TGTGCCACCAGCAGAAACCGGGACAGGACCTACGAGCAGTACTTC.

The J gene is TRBJ2-7, the V gene TRBV3-1 (or the pseudogene TRBV3-2); 12 bases line up with TRBD2. Unmatched junction bases numbered 12, after V lost 3 bases and J lost 6 bases. Germline loops: CDR1 LGHDT, CDR2 YNNKEL (reference sequence). The CDR3 is made up of 17 amino acids. CDR3 sequence reads: CASSHSGSSGRALEQYF. For the CDR3, the DNA is TGTGCCAGCAGCCACTCGGGGTCTAGCGGGAGGGCCCTCGAGCAGTACTTC.

The DNA of the CDR3 is TGCAGCGTAGATGGACAGGGATTCTACAATGAGCAGTTCTTC. It specifies CSVDGQGFYNEQFF. This chain joins TRBV29-1 and TRBJ2-1; TRBD1 matches 8 bases. The trim removed 6 bases at V and 3 bases at J, leaving 7 bases unmatched. CDR1 and CDR2 (germline): SQVTM, ANQGSEA. The CDR3 runs 14 residues.

This sequence joins TRBV19 and TRBJ2-3; a weak D match, TRBD2 (6 bases). V gave up 2 bases and J gave up 5 bases, with 17 bases separating them. Germline CDR1 reads LNHDA; CDR2 reads SQIVND (reference sequence). The CDR3 consists of 16 residues. The CDR3 DNA sequence: TGTGCCAGTAGTATATTAGGCGGAGGGCCCGGAGATACGCAGTATTTT. Encoded protein: CASSILGGGPGDTQYF.

The chain recombines TRBV5-5 with TRBJ2-2, with TRBD1 identical over 8 bases. The germline gives CDR1 SGHKS, CDR2 YYEKEE (reference sequence). The CDR3 has 18 residues. Trimming cost V 4 bases and J 0 bases; bases outside gene matches: 11. The CDR3 is CASSQPSWTGPNTGELFF. Here the CDR3 DNA reads TGTGCCAGCAGCCAGCCCTCATGGACAGGGCCGAACACCGGGGAGCTGTTTTTT.

This sequence joins TRBV15 and TRBJ2-1; 8 bases fit TRBD1. The CDR3 extends over 16 amino acids. Trimming cost V 5 bases and J 4 bases; bases outside gene matches: 10. In germline, CDR1 is LNHNV, CDR2 YYDKDF (reference sequence). The CDR3 is CATSGTDRGAYNEQFF. The CDR3 nucleotides read TGTGCCACCAGCGGCACAGACAGGGGCGCTTACAATGAGCAGTTCTTC.

The CDR3 here is CATSGAGTSGGSPSSYNEQFF. CDR3 DNA: TGTGCCACCAGTGGGGCCGGGACTAGCGGGGGTTCCCCCAGCTCCTACAATGAGCAGTTCTTC. V gene TRBV24-1 combines with J gene TRBJ2-1; TRBD2 matches 14 bases. CDR3 size: 21 residues. CDR1 and CDR2 from the germline V gene are KGHDR and SFDVKD. V gave up 5 bases and J gave up 0 bases; unmatched junction bases: 14.

This chain links TRBV29-1 with TRBJ2-1; tentative D call: TRBD2 (6 bases). Germline lookup yields CDR1 SQVTM and CDR2 ANQGSEA. This CDR3 region has 13 residues. V lost 3 bases and J 7 bases, leaving 13 bases between the germline ends. CDR3 DNA: TGCAGCGTTGAGGGGGGTCGTGGGAATGAGCAGTTCTTC. Its translation: CSVEGGRGNEQFF.

CDR3 in DNA: TGTGCCAGCAGGCAAGGGACTAGTGGCGTCACAGATACGCAGTATTTT. Amino acids: CASRQGTSGVTDTQYF. This chain joins TRBV11-2 and TRBJ2-3; 8 bases fit TRBD2. V shed 6 bases and J 2 bases; nucleotides not matched to a gene: 10. The CDR3 has 16 residues. Germline V gives CDR1 SGHAT, CDR2 FQNNGV.

This chain joins TRBV7-3 and TRBJ2-6; 9 bases map to TRBD1. CDR1 and CDR2 (germline): SGHTA, FQGTGA. V dropped 5 bases and J dropped 0; count of bases not matched to a gene: 5. This CDR3 contains 17 residues. CDR3 residues: CASSDRGEDSGANVLTF. The CDR3 nucleotides read TGTGCCAGCAGCGACAGGGGGGAAGACTCTGGGGCCAACGTCCTGACTTTC.

The table lists this clone with a few counts. The genes are TRBV18 and TRBJ2-2, with TRBD2 matching over 7 bases. The CDR3 spans 13 residues. Germline CDR1 is KGHSH and CDR2 is LQKENI. V gave up 2 bases and J gave up 6 bases; unmatched junction bases: 0. For the CDR3, the DNA is TGTGCCAGCTCACCAGCGGGAGCCGGGGAGCTGTTTTTT. Residues: CASSPAGAGELFF.

This clone has only a few counts. The chain combines TRBV5-1 with TRBJ1-1; 7 nucleotides match TRBD1. V lost 4 bases to trimming and J lost 0 bases; unmatched junction nucleotides: 9. Germline V lookup: CDR1 SGHRS, CDR2 YFSETQ. The length of the CDR3 is 16 residues. CDR3 sequence: CASSRPGTEMNTEAFF. CDR3 DNA: TGCGCCAGCAGCCGTCCCGGGACAGAAATGAACACTGAAGCTTTCTTT.

This clone came up once. The rearrangement links TRBV12-3 or TRBV12-4 to TRBJ2-7; a possible D gene is TRBD1 (6 bases). The CDR3 extends over 13 amino acids. The V end lost 1 base, the J end lost 6 bases, and 10 bases lay between the germline ends. The CDR3 region has the DNA TGTGCCAGCAGTTTAGTCAGAGGGGGCGAGCAGTACGTC. It is translated as CASSLVRGGEQYV.

The V call is TRBV6-5, the J call TRBJ2-2; 10 bases agree with TRBD2. The germline gives CDR1 MNHEY, CDR2 SVGAGI. The CDR3 consists of 16 residues. V was pared by 3 bases and J by 5 bases, with 6 bases of the junction left unmatched. Here the CDR3 DNA reads TGTGCCAGCAGTTATCAAGCGGGGGGGCGTACCGGGGAGCTGTTTTTT. It translates to CASSYQAGGRTGELFF.

V is TRBV28 and J is TRBJ1-6; weak D call: TRBD1 (6 bases). Germline values: CDR1 MDHEN, CDR2 SYDVKM. V gave up 3 bases and J gave up 8 bases, with 11 bases separating them. This CDR3 is 14 amino acids long. The CDR3 loop reads CASSFLAGDSPLHF. CDR3 DNA sequence: TGTGCCAGCAGTTTTCTGGCAGGGGATTCACCCCTCCACTTT.